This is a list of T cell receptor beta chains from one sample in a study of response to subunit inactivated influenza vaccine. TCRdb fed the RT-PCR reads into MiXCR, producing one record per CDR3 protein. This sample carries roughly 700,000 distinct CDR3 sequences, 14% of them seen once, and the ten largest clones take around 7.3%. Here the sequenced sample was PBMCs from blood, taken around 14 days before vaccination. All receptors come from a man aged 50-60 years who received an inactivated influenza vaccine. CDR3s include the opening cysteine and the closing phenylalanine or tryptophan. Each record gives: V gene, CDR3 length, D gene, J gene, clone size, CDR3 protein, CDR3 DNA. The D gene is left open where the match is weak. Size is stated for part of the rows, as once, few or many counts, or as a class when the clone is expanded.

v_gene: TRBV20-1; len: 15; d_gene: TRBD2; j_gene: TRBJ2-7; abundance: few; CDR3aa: CSARFGSGWLGEQYF; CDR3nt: TGCAGTGCTAGGTTTGGTAGCGGGTGGTTAGGCGAGCAGTACTTC
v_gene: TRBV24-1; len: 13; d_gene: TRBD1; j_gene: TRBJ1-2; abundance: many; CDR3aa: CATSTGQDYGYTF; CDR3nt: TGTGCCACCAGTACGGGACAGGACTATGGCTACACCTTC
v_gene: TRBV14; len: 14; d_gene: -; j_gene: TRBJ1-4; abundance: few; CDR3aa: CASSHGGRNEKLFF; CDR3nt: TGTGCCAGCAGCCACGGCGGGCGTAATGAAAAACTGTTTTTT
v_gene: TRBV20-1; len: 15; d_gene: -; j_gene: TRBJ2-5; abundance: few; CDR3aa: CSARRTGPPQETQYF; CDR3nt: TGCAGTGCTAGGCGCACGGGACCTCCCCAAGAGACCCAGTACTTC
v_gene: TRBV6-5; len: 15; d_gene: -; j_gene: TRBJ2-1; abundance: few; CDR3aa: CASSYRDLPYNEQFF; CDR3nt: TGTGCCAGCAGTTACCGGGACCTTCCCTACAATGAGCAGTTCTTC
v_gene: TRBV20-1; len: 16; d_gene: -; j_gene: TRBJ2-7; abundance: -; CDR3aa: CSARGSRATVAYEQYF; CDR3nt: TGCAGTGCTAGAGGGTCGAGAGCCACTGTAGCCTACGAGCAGTACTTC
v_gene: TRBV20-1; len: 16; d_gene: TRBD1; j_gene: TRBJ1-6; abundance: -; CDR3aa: CSARHSGQGGNSPLRF; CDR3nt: TGCAGTGCTAGACATAGCGGACAGGGGGGTAATTCACCCCTCCGCTTT
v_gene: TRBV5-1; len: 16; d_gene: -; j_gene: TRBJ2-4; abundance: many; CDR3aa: CASSLEAGTWKNIQYF; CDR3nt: TGCGCCAGCAGCTTGGAAGCCGGGACCTGGAAAAACATTCAGTACTTC
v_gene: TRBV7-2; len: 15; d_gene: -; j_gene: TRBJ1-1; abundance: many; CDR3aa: CASSLDTGLGTEAFF; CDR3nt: TGTGCCAGCAGCTTGGACACAGGGCTGGGCACTGAAGCTTTCTTT
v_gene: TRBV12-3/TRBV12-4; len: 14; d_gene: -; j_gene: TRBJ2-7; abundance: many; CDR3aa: CASSWTLLAYEQYF; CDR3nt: TGTGCCAGCAGTTGGACCCTGTTAGCCTACGAGCAGTACTTC
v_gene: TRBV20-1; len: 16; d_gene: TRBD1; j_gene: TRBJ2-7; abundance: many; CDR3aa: CSARDLAGGAYYEQYF; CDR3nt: TGCAGTGCTAGAGATTTGGCAGGGGGCGCATACTACGAGCAGTACTTC
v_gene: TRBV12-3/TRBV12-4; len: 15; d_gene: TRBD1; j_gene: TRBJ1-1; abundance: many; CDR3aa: CASSRTGGSGTEAFF; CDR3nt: TGTGCCAGCAGCCGAACAGGGGGCTCGGGCACTGAAGCTTTCTTT
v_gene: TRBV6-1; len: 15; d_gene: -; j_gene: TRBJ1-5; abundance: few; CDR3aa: CASIEGGRGNQPQHF; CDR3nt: TGTGCCAGCATCGAAGGGGGGAGAGGCAATCAGCCCCAGCATTTT
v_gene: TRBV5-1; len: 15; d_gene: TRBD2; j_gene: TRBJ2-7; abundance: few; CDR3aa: CASSLDGTSGYEQYF; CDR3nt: TGCGCCAGCAGCTTGGATGGGACTAGCGGGTACGAGCAGTACTTC
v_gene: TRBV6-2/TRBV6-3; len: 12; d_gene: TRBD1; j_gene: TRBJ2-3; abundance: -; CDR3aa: CASRQGADTQYF; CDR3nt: TGTGCCAGCAGGCAGGGGGCAGATACGCAGTATTTT
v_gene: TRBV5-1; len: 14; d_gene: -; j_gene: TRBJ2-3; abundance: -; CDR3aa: CASSFGDHADTQYF; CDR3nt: TGCGCCAGCAGCTTCGGGGATCATGCAGATACGCAGTATTTT
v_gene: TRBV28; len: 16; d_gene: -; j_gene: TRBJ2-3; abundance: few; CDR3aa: CASSSPGGRHTDTQYF; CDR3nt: TGTGCCAGCAGTTCCCCCGGGGGAAGACACACAGATACGCAGTATTTT
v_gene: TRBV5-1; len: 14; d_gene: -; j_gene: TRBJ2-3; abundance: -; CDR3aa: CASSVGSRIDTQYF; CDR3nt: TGCGCCAGCAGCGTTGGGAGTCGCATAGATACGCAGTATTTT
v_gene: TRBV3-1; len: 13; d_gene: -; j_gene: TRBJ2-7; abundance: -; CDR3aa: CASSRGPRYEQYF; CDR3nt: TGTGCCAGCAGCCGAGGACCCCGCTACGAGCAGTACTTC
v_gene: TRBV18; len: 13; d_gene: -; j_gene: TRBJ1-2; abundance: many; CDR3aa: CASSTTEGYGYTF; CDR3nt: TGTGCCAGCTCAACGACAGAGGGTTATGGCTACACCTTC
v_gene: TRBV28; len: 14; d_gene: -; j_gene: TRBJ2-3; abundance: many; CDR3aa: CATKEGGATDTQYF; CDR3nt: TGTGCCACCAAGGAGGGGGGGGCGACAGATACGCAGTATTTT
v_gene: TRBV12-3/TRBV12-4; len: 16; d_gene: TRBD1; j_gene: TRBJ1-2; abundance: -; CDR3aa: CASSLAPGQGNYGYTF; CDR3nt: TGTGCCAGCAGTTTAGCGCCGGGACAGGGGAACTATGGCTACACCTTC
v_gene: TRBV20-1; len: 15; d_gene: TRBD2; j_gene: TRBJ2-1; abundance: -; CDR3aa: CIAGNSGSPYNEQIF; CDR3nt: TGCATCGCCGGTAATAGCGGGAGCCCCTACAATGAGCAGATCTTC
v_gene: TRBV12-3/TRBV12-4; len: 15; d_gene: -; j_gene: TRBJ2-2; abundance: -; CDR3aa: CASSSSVVARGELFF; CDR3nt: TGTGCCAGCTCCTCAAGTGTGGTAGCCCGGGGGGAGCTGTTTTTT
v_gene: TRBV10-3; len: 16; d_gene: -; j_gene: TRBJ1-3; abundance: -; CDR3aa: CAISDRTEPSGNTIYF; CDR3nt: TGTGCCATCAGTGACCGGACCGAGCCCTCTGGAAACACCATATATTTT
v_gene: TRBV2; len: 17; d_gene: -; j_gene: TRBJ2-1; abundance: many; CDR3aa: CASSPFGGGSSYNEQFF; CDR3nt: TGTGCCAGCAGCCCTTTTGGGGGCGGAAGCTCCTACAATGAGCAGTTCTTC
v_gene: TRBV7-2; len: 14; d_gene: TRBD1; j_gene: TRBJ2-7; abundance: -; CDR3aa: CASSWGGQGYEQYF; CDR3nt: TGTGCCAGCAGCTGGGGGGGACAGGGCTACGAGCAGTACTTC
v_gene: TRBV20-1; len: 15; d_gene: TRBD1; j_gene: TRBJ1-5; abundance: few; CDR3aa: CSARFPGGSNQPQHF; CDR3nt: TGCAGTGCTAGGTTCCCAGGGGGAAGCAATCAGCCCCAGCATTTT
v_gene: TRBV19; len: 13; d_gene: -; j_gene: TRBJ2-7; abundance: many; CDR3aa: CASSIAASYEQYF; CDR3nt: TGTGCCAGTAGTATCGCGGCCTCCTACGAGCAGTACTTC
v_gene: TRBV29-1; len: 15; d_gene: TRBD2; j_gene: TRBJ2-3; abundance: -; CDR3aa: CSVVRLARRSDTQYF; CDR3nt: TGCAGCGTTGTTCGACTAGCGCGGAGGTCTGATACGCAGTATTTT
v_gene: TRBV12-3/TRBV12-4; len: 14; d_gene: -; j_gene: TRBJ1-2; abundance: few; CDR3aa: CASSLGAARYGYTF; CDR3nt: TGTGCCAGCAGTTTAGGGGCAGCTCGCTATGGCTACACCTTC
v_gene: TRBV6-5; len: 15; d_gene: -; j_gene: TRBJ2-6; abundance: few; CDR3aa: CASSYSINGANVLTF; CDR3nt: TGTGCCAGCAGTTACTCGATTAATGGGGCCAACGTCCTGACTTTC
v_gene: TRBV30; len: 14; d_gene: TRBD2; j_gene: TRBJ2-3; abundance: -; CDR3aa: CAWSPGLAADTQYF; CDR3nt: TGTGCCTGGAGCCCTGGACTAGCCGCAGATACGCAGTATTTT
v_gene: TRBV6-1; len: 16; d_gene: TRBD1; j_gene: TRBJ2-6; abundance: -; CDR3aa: CASRDRVSSGANVLTF; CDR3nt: TGTGCCAGCAGAGACAGGGTCAGCTCTGGGGCCAACGTCCTGACTTTC
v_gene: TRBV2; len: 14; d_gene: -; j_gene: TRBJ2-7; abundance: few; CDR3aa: CASSEGQTFTRQYF; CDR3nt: TGTGCCAGCAGTGAGGGACAAACCTTTACGAGGCAGTACTTC
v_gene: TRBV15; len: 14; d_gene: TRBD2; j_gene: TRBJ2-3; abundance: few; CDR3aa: CATSPRRGVDTQYF; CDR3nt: TGTGCCACCAGCCCCCGTCGGGGGGTCGATACGCAGTATTTT
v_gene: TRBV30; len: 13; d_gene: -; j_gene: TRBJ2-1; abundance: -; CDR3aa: CAWSSWTRNEQFF; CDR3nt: TGTGCCTGGAGTAGTTGGACGCGCAATGAGCAGTTCTTC
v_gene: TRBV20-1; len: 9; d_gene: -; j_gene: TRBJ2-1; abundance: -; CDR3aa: CSANNEQFF; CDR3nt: TGCAGTGCAAACAATGAGCAGTTCTTC
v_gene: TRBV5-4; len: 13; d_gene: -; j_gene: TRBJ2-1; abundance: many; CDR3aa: CASSKTTYNEQFF; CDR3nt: TGTGCCAGCAGCAAAACTACCTACAATGAGCAGTTCTTC
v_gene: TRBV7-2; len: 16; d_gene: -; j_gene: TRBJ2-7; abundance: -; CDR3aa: CASSLRWPLTSYEQYF; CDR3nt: TGTGCCAGCAGCTTAAGGTGGCCGCTTACCTCCTACGAGCAGTACTTC
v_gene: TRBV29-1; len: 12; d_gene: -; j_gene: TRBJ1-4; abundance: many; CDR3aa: CSVKEGNEKLFF; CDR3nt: TGCAGCGTCAAAGAGGGGAATGAAAAACTGTTTTTT
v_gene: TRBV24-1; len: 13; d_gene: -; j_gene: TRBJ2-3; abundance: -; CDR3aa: CATSDLRTDTQYF; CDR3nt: TGTGCCACCAGTGATTTGCGCACAGATACGCAGTATTTT
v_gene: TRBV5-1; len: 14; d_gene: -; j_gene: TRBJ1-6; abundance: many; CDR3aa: CASSDVTRNSPLHF; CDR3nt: TGCGCCAGCAGCGATGTGACACGGAATTCACCCCTCCACTTT
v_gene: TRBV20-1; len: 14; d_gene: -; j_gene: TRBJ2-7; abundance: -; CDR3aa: CSARDTLASYEQYF; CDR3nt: TGCAGTGCTCGGGACACCTTAGCCTCCTACGAGCAGTACTTC
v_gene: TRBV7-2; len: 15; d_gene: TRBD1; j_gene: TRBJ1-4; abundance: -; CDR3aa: CASSLSGTGNEKLFF; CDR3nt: TGTGCCAGCAGCTTGTCCGGGACAGGGAATGAAAAACTGTTTTTT
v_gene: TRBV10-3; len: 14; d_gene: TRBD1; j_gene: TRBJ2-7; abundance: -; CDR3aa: CAINPGQSSYEQYF; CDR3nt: TGTGCCATCAACCCGGGACAGAGCTCCTACGAGCAGTACTTC
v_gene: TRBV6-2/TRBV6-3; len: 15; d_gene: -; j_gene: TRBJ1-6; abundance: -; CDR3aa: CASSYRGGGHGALHF; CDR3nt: TGTGCCAGCAGTTACCGAGGCGGCGGACATGGAGCCCTCCACTTT
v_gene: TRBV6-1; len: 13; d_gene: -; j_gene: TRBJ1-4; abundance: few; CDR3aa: CASERQRNEKLFF; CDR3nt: TGTGCCAGCGAAAGACAGCGGAATGAAAAACTGTTTTTT
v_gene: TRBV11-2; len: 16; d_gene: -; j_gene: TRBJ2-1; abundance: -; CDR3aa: CASSTPLAIGRNEQFF; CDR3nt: TGTGCCAGCAGCACCCCCCTAGCGATAGGCCGGAATGAGCAGTTCTTC
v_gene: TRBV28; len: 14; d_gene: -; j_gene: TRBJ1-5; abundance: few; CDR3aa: CASSVDGTNQPQHF; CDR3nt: TGTGCCAGCAGTGTCGACGGAACCAATCAGCCCCAGCATTTT
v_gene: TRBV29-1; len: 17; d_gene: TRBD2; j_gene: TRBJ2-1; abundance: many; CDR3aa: CSVTPSGGGFSYNEQFF; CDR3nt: TGCAGCGTTACCCCTAGCGGGGGGGGCTTCTCCTACAATGAGCAGTTCTTC
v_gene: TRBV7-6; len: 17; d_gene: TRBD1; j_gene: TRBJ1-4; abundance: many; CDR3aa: CASSLTRWTGGNEKLFF; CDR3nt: TGTGCCAGCAGCTTAACTAGATGGACAGGCGGGAATGAAAAACTGTTTTTT
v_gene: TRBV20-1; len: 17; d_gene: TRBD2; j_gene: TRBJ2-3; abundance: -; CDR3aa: CSARDFRAGGPGDTQYF; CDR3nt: TGCAGTGCTAGAGATTTTCGGGCGGGAGGGCCCGGAGATACGCAGTATTTT